The clone carrying this TCR beta chain appeared a single time. Enrolled through a virtual design, the participants were between about 18 and 89 years of age and came from some 26 US areas. The study assigned cohorts using participant-reported clinical history. In Cohort 3, a recovered donor had either two negative PCRs, clearance, or symptom resolution. The V gene's germline CDR1 is MNHNY and CDR2 SVGAGI (reference sequence). V was shortened by 4 bases and J by 6 bases, with 21 bases between the two germline ends. The CDR3 contains 16 residues. The data derive from a study of blood T cell repertoires in COVID-19. The assay was immunoSEQ multiplex PCR, and TCRdb's table has in-frame clones only and misses some. The sample carries 330,000 or so clones, roughly 84% recorded once.

The source is a woman aged 25 to 39 who had recovered from COVID-19. The J gene is TRBJ1-1, the V gene TRBV6-6; D gene unclear. Sequenced sample: PBMCs or T cells enriched from blood (not recorded which). CDR3 nucleotides: TGTGCCAGCAGTTCCACCTCGACGGGAGGAGGTCCTGAAGCTTTCTTT. Translated: CASSSTSTGGGPEAFF.